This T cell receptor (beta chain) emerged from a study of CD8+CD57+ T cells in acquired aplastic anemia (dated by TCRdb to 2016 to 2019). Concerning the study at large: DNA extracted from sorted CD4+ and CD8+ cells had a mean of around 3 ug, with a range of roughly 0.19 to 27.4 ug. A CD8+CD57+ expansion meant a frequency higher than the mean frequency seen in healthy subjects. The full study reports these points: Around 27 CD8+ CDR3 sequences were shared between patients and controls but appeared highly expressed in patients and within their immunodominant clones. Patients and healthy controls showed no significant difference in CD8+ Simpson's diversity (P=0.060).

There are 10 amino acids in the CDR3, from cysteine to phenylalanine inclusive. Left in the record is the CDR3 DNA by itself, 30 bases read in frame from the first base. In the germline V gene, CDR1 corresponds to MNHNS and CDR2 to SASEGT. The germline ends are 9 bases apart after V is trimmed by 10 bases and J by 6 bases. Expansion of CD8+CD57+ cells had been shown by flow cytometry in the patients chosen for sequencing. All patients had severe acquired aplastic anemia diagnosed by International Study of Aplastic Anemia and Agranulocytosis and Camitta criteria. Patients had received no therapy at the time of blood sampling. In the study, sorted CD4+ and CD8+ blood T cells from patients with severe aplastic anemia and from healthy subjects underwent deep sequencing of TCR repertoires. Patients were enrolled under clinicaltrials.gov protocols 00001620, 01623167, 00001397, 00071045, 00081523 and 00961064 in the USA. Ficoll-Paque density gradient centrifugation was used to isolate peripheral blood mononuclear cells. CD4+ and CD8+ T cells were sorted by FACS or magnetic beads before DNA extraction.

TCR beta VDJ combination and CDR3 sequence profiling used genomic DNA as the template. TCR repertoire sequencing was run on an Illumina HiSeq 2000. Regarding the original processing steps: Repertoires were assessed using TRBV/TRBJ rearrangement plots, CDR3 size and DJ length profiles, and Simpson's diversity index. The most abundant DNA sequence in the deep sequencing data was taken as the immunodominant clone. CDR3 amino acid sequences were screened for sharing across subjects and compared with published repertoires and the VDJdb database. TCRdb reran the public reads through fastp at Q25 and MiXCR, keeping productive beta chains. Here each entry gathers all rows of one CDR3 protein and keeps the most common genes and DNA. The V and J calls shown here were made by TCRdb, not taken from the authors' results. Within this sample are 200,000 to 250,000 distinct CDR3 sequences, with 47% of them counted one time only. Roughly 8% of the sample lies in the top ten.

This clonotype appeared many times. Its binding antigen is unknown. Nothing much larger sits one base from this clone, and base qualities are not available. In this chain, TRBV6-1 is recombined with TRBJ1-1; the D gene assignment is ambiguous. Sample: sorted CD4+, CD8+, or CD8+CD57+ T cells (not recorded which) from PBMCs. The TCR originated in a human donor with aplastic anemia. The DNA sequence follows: TGTGCCACCCAAGGGCCTGAAGCTTTCTTT. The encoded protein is CATQGPEAFF.